Here is one TCR beta chain with its context. This sample is part of a study of regulatory T cells in long-lasting Graves disease. The length of the CDR3 is 16 residues. V was trimmed by 5 bases and J by 3 bases, leaving 17 bases between them. The germline CDR1 and CDR2 sequences are LNHNV and YYDKDF (reference sequence). iRepertoire HTBI primers and Arm-PCR of CDR3 regions built TCR beta libraries. Using its own MiXCR run on the multiplex PCR reads, TCRdb lists one record per CDR3 protein. The sample holds around 360,000 distinct CDR3 sequences; roughly 16% are singletons and the top ten take 20%. Time point specified: newly diagnosed GD, antithyroid drugs for less than 3 months. The TCR library used RNA extracted from PBMCs. The same data also went into a second study, on T cells in Graves' hyperthyroidism and ophthalmopathy.

The sequencing used peripheral blood mononuclear cells (PBMCs), collected at new diagnosis, from a patient treated with antithyroid drugs. The V gene is TRBV15, the J gene TRBJ2-1, with D possibly TRBD2 on 5 matching bases. The sequence was obtained from a woman aged 18-29 years with Graves disease. DNA for the CDR3: TGTGCCACCAGCCCCGCCGCTTTTAGCGACTACAATGAGCAGTTCTTC. The encoded protein is CATSPAAFSDYNEQFF.